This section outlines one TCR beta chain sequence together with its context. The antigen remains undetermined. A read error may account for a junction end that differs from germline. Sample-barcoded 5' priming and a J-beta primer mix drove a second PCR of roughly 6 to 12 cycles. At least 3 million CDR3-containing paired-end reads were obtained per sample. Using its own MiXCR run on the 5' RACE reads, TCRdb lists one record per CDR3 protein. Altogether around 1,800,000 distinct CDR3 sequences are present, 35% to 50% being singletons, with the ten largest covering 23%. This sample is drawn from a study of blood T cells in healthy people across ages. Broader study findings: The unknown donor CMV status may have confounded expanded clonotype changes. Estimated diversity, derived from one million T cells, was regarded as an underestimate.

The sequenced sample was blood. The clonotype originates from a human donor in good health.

Here the CDR3 reads CASTLEAAIYEQYF. In nucleotides, the CDR3 is TGTGCCAGCACCTTAGAGGCAGCTATCTACGAGCAGTACTTC. The genes are TRBV7-8 and TRBJ2-7; D remains ambiguous. The CDR3 is 14 residues long. Germline values: CDR1 SGHVS, CDR2 FQNEAQ.